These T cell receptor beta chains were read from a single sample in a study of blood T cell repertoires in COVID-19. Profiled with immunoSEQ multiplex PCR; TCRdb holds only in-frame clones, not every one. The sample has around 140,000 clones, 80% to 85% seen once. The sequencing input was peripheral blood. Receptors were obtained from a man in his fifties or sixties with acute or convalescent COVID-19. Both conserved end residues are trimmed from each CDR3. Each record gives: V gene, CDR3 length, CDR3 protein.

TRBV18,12,ASSVGQGNTEAF
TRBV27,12,ASSLWGGNTEAF
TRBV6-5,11,ATRDYPTDTQY
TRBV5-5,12,ASSFRGSGTEAF
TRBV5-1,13,ASSPGPGQGNTIY
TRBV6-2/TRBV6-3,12,ASSLTGNTGELF
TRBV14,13,ASSQGSLGASTQY
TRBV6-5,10,ASNGQGYEQY
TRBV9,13,ASSVSSGLTGELF
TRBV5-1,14,ASSSTGTQGSYEQY
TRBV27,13,ASSYGTGSGNEQF
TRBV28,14,ASSLSSGYSNQPQH
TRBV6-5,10,ASRKDSSEQY
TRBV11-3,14,ASSPGLAGSQETQY
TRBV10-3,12,AISDGRDGNTIY
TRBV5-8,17,ASSLSRDRGTTSTDTQY
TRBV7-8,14,ASSLAQSQGGATQY
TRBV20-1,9,SARDPPIGF
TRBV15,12,ATSRGGTAYGYT
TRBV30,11,AWSHRVDTEAF
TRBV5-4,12,ASSLGVGEDEQF
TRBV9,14,ASSPRLAGLGNEQF
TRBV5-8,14,ASRLPGTSGSETQY
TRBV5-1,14,ASSLKTSGSTDTQY
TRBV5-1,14,ASSTDRGSFYNEQF
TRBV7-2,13,ASSLRLAGGTEQF
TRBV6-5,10,ASSYWGGEQY
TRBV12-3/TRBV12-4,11,ASTRDSRAEQY
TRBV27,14,ASRTSGTASYNEQF
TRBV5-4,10,ASSLVGGEQY
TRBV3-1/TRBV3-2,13,ASSQEQQPRWEQY